Listed below are T cell receptor beta chains from one sample, sequenced in a study of response to subunit inactivated influenza vaccine. TCRdb recomputed calls from the RT-PCR reads with MiXCR, one row per CDR3 protein. This sample yields a few hundred thousand distinct CDR3 sequences, of which around 10% are seen a single time; approximately 10% belongs to the top ten. These data also formed part of another study, on T cells expressing NK-cell markers.

This specimen consisted of PBMCs from blood, obtained on the day of vaccination. The receptors come from a man aged 45-65 years who received an inactivated influenza vaccine. Each CDR3 is given with its conserved first and last residue. Fields, in order: CDR3 protein, CDR3 DNA, V gene, clone size, J gene, D gene. The D gene is left open where the match is weak. For some rows the clone size is stated as once, few or many, or as a class when expanded; others skip it.

CASSPLSVRGYTF | TGTGCCAGCAGTCCCCTCAGCGTACGGGGCTACACCTTC | TRBV12-3/TRBV12-4 | few | TRBJ1-2 | -
CAISEPGLYSSYNEQFF | TGTGCCATCAGCGAGCCGGGACTCTACAGCTCCTACAATGAGCAGTTCTTC | TRBV10-3 | - | TRBJ2-1 | -
CASSHLLGQGGDEQFF | TGTGCCAGCAGCCACCTCCTAGGACAGGGGGGCGATGAGCAGTTCTTC | TRBV14 | many | TRBJ2-1 | TRBD1
CATHRAGANVLTF | TGTGCCACCCACAGGGCTGGGGCCAACGTCCTGACTTTC | TRBV27 | few | TRBJ2-6 | -
CASSYNRLTKNIQYF | TGTGCCAGCAGTTACAATCGGTTGACCAAAAACATTCAGTACTTC | TRBV6-5 | many | TRBJ2-4 | -
CASRPLAGGPGEQFF | TGTGCCAGCAGACCTCTAGCGGGAGGGCCTGGTGAGCAGTTCTTC | TRBV27 | few | TRBJ2-1 | TRBD2
CASSLALAGSGAQYF | TGTGCCAGCAGCTTAGCACTAGCGGGGTCCGGGGCCCAGTACTTC | TRBV7-2 | - | TRBJ2-5 | TRBD2
CASSARDSRAEAFF | TGTGCCAGCAGCGCGAGGGACAGTCGTGCTGAAGCTTTCTTT | TRBV7-2 | few | TRBJ1-1 | TRBD1
CASSWALTDTQYF | TGTGCCAGCAGTTGGGCCCTAACAGATACGCAGTATTTT | TRBV12-3/TRBV12-4 | few | TRBJ2-3 | -
CASKHQRGLVELFF | TGTGCCAGCAAACATCAAAGGGGCCTTGTCGAGCTGTTTTTT | TRBV6-2/TRBV6-3 | - | TRBJ2-2 | -
CSARSPEISTDTQYF | TGCAGTGCTAGATCCCCGGAAATTAGCACAGATACGCAGTATTTT | TRBV20-1 | - | TRBJ2-3 | -
CASSPRQGSNQPQHF | TGTGCCAGCAGCCCCAGACAGGGCAGCAATCAGCCCCAGCATTTT | TRBV4-2 | many | TRBJ1-5 | TRBD1
CASSYLATDTQYF | TGTGCCAGCAGTTACCTAGCCACAGATACGCAGTATTTT | TRBV6-6 | many | TRBJ2-3 | -
CASSLWTSGRYRSSYEQYF | TGTGCCAGCAGTTTATGGACTAGCGGGAGATACAGGAGTTCCTACGAGCAGTACTTC | TRBV28 | - | TRBJ2-7 | TRBD2
CASSFSGYSNQPQHF | TGTGCCAGCAGTTTTTCGGGGTATAGCAATCAGCCCCAGCATTTT | TRBV27 | - | TRBJ1-5 | -
CATSQVVGLAGYNEQFF | TGTGCCACCTCCCAAGTGGTTGGACTAGCAGGTTACAATGAGCAGTTCTTC | TRBV3-1 | - | TRBJ2-1 | TRBD2
CASSLGNTGSSYNEQFF | TGCGCCAGCAGCTTGGGGAATACAGGGAGCTCCTACAATGAGCAGTTCTTC | TRBV5-1 | - | TRBJ2-1 | -
CATYSGDTIYF | TGTGCCACCTATAGCGGAGACACCATATATTTT | TRBV10-3 | few | TRBJ1-3 | -
CSASFSGQGVFNTEAFF | TGCAGTGCTAGTTTCTCTGGCCAGGGAGTGTTTAACACTGAAGCTTTCTTT | TRBV20-1 | - | TRBJ1-1 | -
CASGSSYRDTQYF | TGTGCCAGCGGCTCATCTTATCGGGATACGCAGTATTTT | TRBV28 | many | TRBJ2-3 | -
CASSNLQGAEGYTF | TGTGCCAGCAGCAACCTACAGGGGGCGGAAGGCTACACCTTC | TRBV12-3/TRBV12-4 | few | TRBJ1-2 | TRBD1
CSAKESSYNEQFF | TGCAGTGCCAAAGAGAGCTCCTACAATGAGCAGTTCTTC | TRBV20-1 | - | TRBJ2-1 | -
CASSPGTGPSSTDTQYF | TGTGCCAGCAGCCCAGGGACAGGGCCTTCTAGCACAGATACGCAGTATTTT | TRBV11-2 | few | TRBJ2-3 | TRBD1
CATSRERVNTEAFF | TGTGCCACCAGCAGAGAGAGGGTGAACACTGAAGCTTTCTTT | TRBV15 | - | TRBJ1-1 | -
CASSLAGVEETQYF | TGTGCCAGCAGCTTAGCAGGGGTTGAGGAGACCCAGTACTTC | TRBV7-8 | many | TRBJ2-5 | -
CASSEFAGALQDTGELFF | TGTGCCAGCAGTGAATTCGCAGGGGCCCTTCAGGACACCGGGGAGCTGTTTTTT | TRBV25-1 | few | TRBJ2-2 | -
CASSAGTSLAKNIQYF | TGTGCCAGCAGCGCCGGGACCAGTCTAGCCAAAAACATTCAGTACTTC | TRBV9 | many | TRBJ2-4 | -
CSVGWGRVGTDTQYF | TGCAGCGTTGGATGGGGACGGGTTGGCACAGATACGCAGTATTTT | TRBV29-1 | - | TRBJ2-3 | -
CATSDGLISGELFF | TGTGCCACCAGCGACGGTTTAATCTCCGGGGAGCTGTTTTTT | TRBV15 | - | TRBJ2-2 | -
CASSSSPGHPSYEQYF | TGCGCCAGCAGCTCATCTCCGGGACATCCTTCCTACGAGCAGTACTTC | TRBV5-1 | - | TRBJ2-7 | -
CASSLSGEGGSTEAFF | TGTGCCAGCAGTTTATCGGGGGAGGGGGGGAGCACTGAAGCTTTCTTT | TRBV27 | - | TRBJ1-1 | -
CASSLSRGTPKNIQYF | TGTGCCAGCAGCTTATCTCGGGGGACTCCCAAAAACATTCAGTACTTC | TRBV7-2 | - | TRBJ2-4 | -
CATRGQILNYGYTF | TGTGCCACCCGCGGACAGATTTTAAACTATGGCTACACCTTC | TRBV2 | many | TRBJ1-2 | -
CASSAGQGVETQYF | TGCGCCAGCAGCGCCGGACAGGGAGTAGAGACCCAGTACTTC | TRBV5-1 | - | TRBJ2-5 | TRBD1
CASSAGTSAEQYF | TGTGCCAGCAGTGCCGGGACTAGCGCCGAGCAGTACTTC | TRBV2 | few | TRBJ2-7 | TRBD2
CASSPDRASSEQFF | TGTGCCAGCTCACCGGACAGGGCATCCAGTGAGCAGTTCTTC | TRBV18 | - | TRBJ2-1 | TRBD1
CASSSGTGADGELFF | TGTGCCAGCAGTTCCGGGACAGGGGCTGACGGGGAGCTGTTTTTT | TRBV6-5 | many | TRBJ2-2 | TRBD1
CASSGRGTSFETQYF | TGTGCCAGCAGTGGGAGAGGGACTAGCTTCGAGACCCAGTACTTC | TRBV6-2/TRBV6-3 | - | TRBJ2-5 | TRBD2
CSARGTSEETQYF | TGCAGTGCTAGAGGGACTAGCGAGGAGACCCAGTACTTC | TRBV20-1 | few | TRBJ2-5 | TRBD2
CASSLGLAGTYEQYF | TGTGCCAGCAGCTTAGGACTAGCGGGGACTTACGAGCAGTACTTC | TRBV11-2 | many | TRBJ2-7 | TRBD2
CASSLGGLAKEEQFF | TGTGCCAGCAGCTTAGGGGGACTAGCGAAGGAGGAGCAGTTCTTC | TRBV7-9 | - | TRBJ2-1 | TRBD2
CASRRIDRGGYNEQFF | TGTGCCAGCAGGAGAATAGACAGGGGTGGTTACAATGAGCAGTTCTTC | TRBV21-1 | - | TRBJ2-1 | -
CASSYGGGRGLRYEQYF | TGTGCCAGCAGTTATGGAGGTGGCAGGGGGCTTCGCTACGAGCAGTACTTC | TRBV6-2/TRBV6-3 | - | TRBJ2-7 | TRBD1
CASSPTANTEAFF | TGTGCCAGCAGTCCGACAGCGAACACTGAAGCTTTCTTT | TRBV12-3/TRBV12-4 | - | TRBJ1-1 | -
CSVTNPGVETQYF | TGCAGCGTGACTAACCCGGGCGTGGAGACCCAGTACTTC | TRBV29-1 | - | TRBJ2-5 | -